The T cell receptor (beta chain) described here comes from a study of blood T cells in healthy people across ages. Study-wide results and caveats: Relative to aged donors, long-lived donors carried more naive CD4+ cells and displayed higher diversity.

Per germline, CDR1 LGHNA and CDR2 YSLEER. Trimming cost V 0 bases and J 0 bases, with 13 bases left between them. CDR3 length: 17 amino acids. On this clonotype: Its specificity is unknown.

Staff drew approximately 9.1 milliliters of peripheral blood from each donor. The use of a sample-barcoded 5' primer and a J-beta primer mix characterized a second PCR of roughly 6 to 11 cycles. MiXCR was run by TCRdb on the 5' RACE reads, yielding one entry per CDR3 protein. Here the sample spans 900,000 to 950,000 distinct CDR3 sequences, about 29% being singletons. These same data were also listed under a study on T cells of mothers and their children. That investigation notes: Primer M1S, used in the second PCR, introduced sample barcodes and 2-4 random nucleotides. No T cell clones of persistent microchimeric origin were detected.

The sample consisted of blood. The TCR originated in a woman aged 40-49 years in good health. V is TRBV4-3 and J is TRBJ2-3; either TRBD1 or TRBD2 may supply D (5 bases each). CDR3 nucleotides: TGCGCCAGCAGCCAAGATTTTGGGACCTGGAGCACAGATACGCAGTATTTT. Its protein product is CASSQDFGTWSTDTQYF.